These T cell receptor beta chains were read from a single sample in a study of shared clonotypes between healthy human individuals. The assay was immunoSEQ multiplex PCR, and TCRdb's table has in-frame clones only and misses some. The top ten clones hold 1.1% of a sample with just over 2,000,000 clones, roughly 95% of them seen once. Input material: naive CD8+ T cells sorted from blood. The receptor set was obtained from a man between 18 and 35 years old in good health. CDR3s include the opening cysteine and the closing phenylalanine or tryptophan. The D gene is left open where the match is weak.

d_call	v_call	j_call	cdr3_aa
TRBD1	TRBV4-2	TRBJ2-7	CASSQLPRDSYEQYF
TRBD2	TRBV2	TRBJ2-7	CASSDLAGGIYEQYF
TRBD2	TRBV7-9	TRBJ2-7	CASSFSPSGTPTYEQYF
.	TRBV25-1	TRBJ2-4	CASSDPEAFENIQYF
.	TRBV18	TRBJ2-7	CASSPGTFLDYEQYF
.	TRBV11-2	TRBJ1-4	CASSFTFEINEKLFF
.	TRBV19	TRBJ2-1	CASSTGGTGNEQFF
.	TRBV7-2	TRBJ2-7	CASEGPLYEQYF
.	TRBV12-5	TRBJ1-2	CASGPGGFYGYTF
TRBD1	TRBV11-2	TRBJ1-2	CASSFDRGNYGYTF
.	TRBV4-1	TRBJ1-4	CASSQVAGNEKLFF
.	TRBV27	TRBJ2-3	CASSLSARGGDTQYF
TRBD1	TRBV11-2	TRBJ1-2	CASSLGSGDRAYGYTF
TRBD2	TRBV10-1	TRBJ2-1	CASSGGVGLAYNEQFF
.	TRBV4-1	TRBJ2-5	CASRGVPETQYF
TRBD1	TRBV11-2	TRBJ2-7	CASNTGGAGYEQYF
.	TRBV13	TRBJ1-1	CASSLPRVPEAFF
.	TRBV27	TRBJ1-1	CASITPTEAFF
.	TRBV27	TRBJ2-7	CASSTSPSIEQYF
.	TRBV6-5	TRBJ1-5	CASSTGGVATPQHF
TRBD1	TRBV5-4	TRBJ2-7	CASSADRVGSYEQYF
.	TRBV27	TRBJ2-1	CASTQGEGGEQFF
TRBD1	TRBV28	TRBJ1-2	CASRTGTQGSYGYTF
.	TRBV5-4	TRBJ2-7	CASSLGASYEQYF
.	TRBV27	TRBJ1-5	CASSLGGAGQPQHF
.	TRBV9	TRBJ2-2	CASSSAGNTGELFF
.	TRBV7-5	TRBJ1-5	CARSLEGNQPQHF
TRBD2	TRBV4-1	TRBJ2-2	CASSSRDYVTGELFF
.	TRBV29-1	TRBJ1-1	CSGGGSPTEAFF
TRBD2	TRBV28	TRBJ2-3	CASSLAGGSDTQYF
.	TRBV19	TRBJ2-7	CASSIDLSAYEQYF
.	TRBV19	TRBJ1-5	CASSAYGPRDLNNQPQHF
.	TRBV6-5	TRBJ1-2	CASSYSGEINGYTF
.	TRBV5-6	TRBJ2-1	CASSLGTGNEQFF
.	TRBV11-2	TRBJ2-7	CASSIRGGVTYEQYF
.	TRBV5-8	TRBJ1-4	CASSWGQTTNEKLFF
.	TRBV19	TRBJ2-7	CASSGEAYEQYF
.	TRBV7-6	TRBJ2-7	CASSLEGLADEQYF
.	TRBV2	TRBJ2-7	CASSDPERNYEQYF
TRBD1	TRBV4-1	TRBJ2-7	CASSQRNRGYEQYF
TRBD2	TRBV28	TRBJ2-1	CASSGTGTSGNNEQFF
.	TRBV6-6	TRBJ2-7	CASSPFSKGRNEQYF
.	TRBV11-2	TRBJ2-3	CASSFGYGGNTDTQYF
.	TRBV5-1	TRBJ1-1	CASSPVGDEAFF
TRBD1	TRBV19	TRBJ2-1	CASSPTGTGNEQFF
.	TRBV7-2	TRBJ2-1	CASSPWDRAGYSYNEQFF
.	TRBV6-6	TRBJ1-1	CASLPEVNTEAFF